One sample yielded the 16 T cell receptor beta chains listed below, sequenced in a study of CD8+ T cells in alopecia areata. Treatment in this sample: oral pan-JAK inhibitor, 5-10 mg twice daily. RNA was isolated and reverse transcribed to cDNA, the sequencing template. The table came from immunoSEQ multiplex PCR; TCRdb's copy has only in-frame clones and leaves some out. This table has 150,000 to 200,000 clones, around three fifths appearing once. Sequencing used CD4+ T cells sorted from blood, obtained at week 4, from a patient treated with tofacitinib. These receptors all come from a human donor with alopecia areata.

This sequence joins TRBV2 and TRBJ2-7, with D possibly matching TRBD1 (6 bases). CDR3 length equals 14 residues. Trimming stripped 7 bases from V and 2 bases from J, with 15 bases between. CDR1 SNHLY and CDR2 FYNNEI come from the germline V gene. The CDR3 nucleotides read TGTGCCAGCAATGCGGAAAGGGGGACCTACGAGCAGTACTTC. Protein: CASNAERGTYEQYF. The whole variable domain, filled in from reference TRBV2 and TRBJ2-7, reads EPEVTQTPSHQVTQMGQEVILRCVPISNHLYFYWYRQILGQKVEFLVSFYNNEISEKSEIFDDQFSVERPDGSNFTLKIRSTKLEDSAMYFCASNAERGTYEQYFGPGTRLTVT.

The gene calls are TRBV29-1 and TRBJ1-4; D uncertain. V lost 7 bases and J 5 bases, leaving 14 bases between the germline ends. This CDR3 has 13 residues. The germline gives CDR1 SQVTM, CDR2 ANQGSEA. This CDR3 reads CSGKRAENEKLFF. The CDR3 DNA is TGCAGCGGGAAAAGGGCAGAAAATGAAAAACTGTTTTTT.

This chain joins TRBV29-1 and TRBJ2-3; tentative D call: TRBD1 (6 bases). The CDR3 runs 14 residues. Trimming left V 7 bases short and J 4 bases short, with 18 bases between. Germline V lookup: CDR1 SQVTM, CDR2 ANQGSEA. The CDR3 region has the DNA TGCAGCGCTCGGGACACAGGAAGCGCAGATACGCAGTATTTT. Amino acids: CSARDTGSADTQYF.

The rearrangement joins TRBV29-1 to TRBJ2-5; 8 bases map to TRBD1. This CDR3 region has 16 residues. CDR1 is SQVTM and CDR2 is ANQGSEA in the germline V gene. Unmatched junction bases numbered 13, after V lost 7 bases and J lost 0 bases. CDR3 region: CSAEAHRGTYQETQYF. In nucleotides, the CDR3 is TGCAGCGCCGAAGCCCACAGGGGGACGTACCAAGAGACCCAGTACTTC.

The V and J genes are TRBV12-5 and TRBJ2-2, with unresolved D. Germline values: CDR1 LGHNT, CDR2 FRNRAP. The V gene lost 6 bases and the J gene lost 0 bases, with 11 bases spanning the gap. CDR3 size: 15 residues. CDR3 protein: CASGSGPANTGELFF. CDR3 bases: TGTGCTAGTGGCTCTGGCCCCGCGAACACCGGGGAGCTGTTTTTT.

The chain recombines TRBV27 with TRBJ2-7; D may be TRBD1 (5 bases). The ends were cut back, 7 bases at V and 2 bases at J, with 12 bases in the middle. The CDR3 is 13 residues long. The V gene's germline CDR1 is MNHEY and CDR2 SMNVEV (reference sequence). The CDR3 here is CASIGRATYEQYF. The CDR3 nucleotides are TGTGCCAGCATCGGCAGGGCAACCTACGAGCAGTACTTC.

Only one count was recorded for this clone. This same CDR3 is encoded by further DNA sequences in the sample. The chain links TRBV29-1 to TRBJ1-2; TRBD1 matches 8 bases. This CDR3 contains 12 residues. Germline trimming cut 6 bases from V and 4 bases from J; bases unmatched to any gene: 4. Germline values: CDR1 SQVTM, CDR2 ANQGSEA. CDR3: CSVGQGGYGYTF. The CDR3 coding sequence is TGCAGCGTCGGACAGGGCGGCTATGGCTACACCTTC.

The rearrangement joins TRBV13 to TRBJ2-7; no reliable D call. The CDR3 consists of 14 residues. The V gene's germline CDR1 is PRHDT and CDR2 FYEKMQ (reference sequence). The V end was cut by 3 bases, the J end by 3 bases, with 12 bases between. This CDR3 is CASSLIGTLYEQYF. CDR3 DNA: TGTGCCAGCAGCTTGATCGGCACCCTCTACGAGCAGTACTTC.

The rearrangement links TRBV6-5 to TRBJ2-3, with 7 bases matching TRBD2. This CDR3 spans 14 amino acids. CDR1 is MNHEY, CDR2 SVGAGI, per germline. J gave up 1 base and V 6 bases, and 4 bases lay outside the gene matches. Here the CDR3 DNA reads TGTGCCAGCAGCAGACGGGGGGGCACAGATACGCAGTATTTT. It specifies CASSRRGGTDTQYF.

V and J are TRBV11-2 and TRBJ2-6; weak D call: TRBD2 (7 bases). Deletions cut 5 bases from V and 4 bases from J, with 18 bases between. The V gene's germline CDR1 is SGHAT and CDR2 FQNNGV. The CDR3 runs to 17 residues. CDR3 coding DNA: TGTGCCAGCAGCCAAGGCAGGGGAGGGTCGGGGGCCAACGTCCTGACTTTC. Translation gives CASSQGRGGSGANVLTF.

As regards this clone: One end of the junction does not line up with germline, which may come from a read error. The V and J genes are TRBV11-1 and TRBJ2-7, with 7 positions matching TRBD1. Germline assignment: CDR1 SGHAT and CDR2 FQDESV (reference sequence). This CDR3 spans 13 amino acids. In nucleotides, the CDR3 is TGTGCCAGCACCATAGCCGAAGACAGGGAGATGAACTTC. Its protein is CASTIAEDREMNF. Drawing the rest from reference TRBV11-1 and TRBJ2-7, the complete variable domain is EAEVAQSPRYKITEKSQAVAFWCDPISGHATLYWYRQILGQGPELLVQFQDESVVDDSQLPKDRFSAERLKGVDSTLKIQPAELGDSAMYLCASTIAEDREMNFGPGTRLTVT.

This clone is a singleton in its sample. This chain joins TRBV4-2 and TRBJ1-2, with 7 nucleotides matching TRBD1. This CDR3 contains 15 residues. J lost 1 base, V lost 5 bases, and 7 bases had no gene match. Germline V CDR1 and CDR2: LGHNA, YNFKEQ. CDR3 coding DNA: TGTGCCAGCAGCTACACCGGGACAGATAACTATGGCTACACCTTC. Translating gives CASSYTGTDNYGYTF.

V usage is TRBV29-1 and J usage is TRBJ2-7; 8 bases map to TRBD1. J was trimmed by 4 bases and V by 1 base; bases with no gene match: 9. CDR3 size: 15 residues. The germline gives CDR1 SQVTM, CDR2 ANQGSEA. The CDR3 DNA reads TGCAGCGTTGAAGGTACCGGGACAGGCTATTACGAGCAGTACTTC. The encoded protein is CSVEGTGTGYYEQYF.

The chain links TRBV29-1 to TRBJ1-2; D call uncertain. V gave up 7 bases and J gave up 4 bases, with 13 bases separating them. The germline gives CDR1 SQVTM, CDR2 ANQGSEA. The CDR3 spans 12 residues. This CDR3 reads CSASTPPYGYTF. CDR3 in DNA: TGCAGCGCGTCCACCCCTCCCTATGGCTACACCTTC.

The chain uses TRBV6-6 and TRBJ1-2, with 7 positions matching TRBD1. This CDR3 has 14 residues. V lost 2 bases, J lost 4 bases, and 4 bases stayed unmatched. Germline V gene lookup returns CDR1 MNHNY and CDR2 SVGAGI (reference sequence). CDR3 coding DNA: TGTGCCAGCAGTTACGTAACAGGGGTCTATGGCTACACCTTC. Translation gives CASSYVTGVYGYTF.

The chain links TRBV15 to TRBJ2-4; 12 bases agree with TRBD1. Germline V CDR1 and CDR2: LNHNV, YYDKDF (reference sequence). V was clipped by 7 bases and J by 0 bases; unmatched bases: 10. CDR3 length: 18 amino acids. The CDR3 spells CATNGGTGGLKAKNIQYF. The CDR3 nucleotides are TGTGCCACCAACGGGGGGACAGGGGGCTTAAAAGCCAAAAACATTCAGTACTTC.